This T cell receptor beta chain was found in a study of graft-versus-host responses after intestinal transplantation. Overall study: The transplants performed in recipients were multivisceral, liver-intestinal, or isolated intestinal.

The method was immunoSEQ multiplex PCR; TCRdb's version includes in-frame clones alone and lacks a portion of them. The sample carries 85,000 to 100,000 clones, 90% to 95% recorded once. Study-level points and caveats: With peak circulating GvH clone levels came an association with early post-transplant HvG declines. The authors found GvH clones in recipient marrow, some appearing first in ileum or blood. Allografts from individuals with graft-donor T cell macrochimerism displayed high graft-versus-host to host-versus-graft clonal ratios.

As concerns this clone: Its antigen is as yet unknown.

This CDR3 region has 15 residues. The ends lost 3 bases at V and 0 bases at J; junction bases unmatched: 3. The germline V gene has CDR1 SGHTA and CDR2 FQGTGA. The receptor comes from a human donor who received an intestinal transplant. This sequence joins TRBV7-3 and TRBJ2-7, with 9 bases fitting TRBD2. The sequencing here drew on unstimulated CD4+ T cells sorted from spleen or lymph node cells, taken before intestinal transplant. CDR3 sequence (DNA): TGTGCCAGCAGCTTCCGTAGCGGGGGCTCCTACGAGCAGTACTTC. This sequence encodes CASSFRSGGSYEQYF.